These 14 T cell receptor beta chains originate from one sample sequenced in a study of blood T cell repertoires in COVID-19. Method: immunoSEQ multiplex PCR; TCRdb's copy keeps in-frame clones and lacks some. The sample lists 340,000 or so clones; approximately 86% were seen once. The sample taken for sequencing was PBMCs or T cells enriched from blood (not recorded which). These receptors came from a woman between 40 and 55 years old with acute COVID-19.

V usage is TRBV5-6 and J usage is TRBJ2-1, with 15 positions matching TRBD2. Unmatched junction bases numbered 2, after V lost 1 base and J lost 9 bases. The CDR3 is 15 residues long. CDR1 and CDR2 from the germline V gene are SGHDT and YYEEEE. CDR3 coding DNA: TGTGCCAGCAGCTTGTCGGGACTAGCGGGAGGTGAGCAGTTCTTC. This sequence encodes CASSLSGLAGGEQFF.

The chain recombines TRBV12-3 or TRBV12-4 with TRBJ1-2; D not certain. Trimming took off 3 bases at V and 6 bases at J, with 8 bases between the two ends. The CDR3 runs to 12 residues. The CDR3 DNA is TGTGCCAGCAGTTTGGGGAGAAATGGCTACACCTTC. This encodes CASSLGRNGYTF.

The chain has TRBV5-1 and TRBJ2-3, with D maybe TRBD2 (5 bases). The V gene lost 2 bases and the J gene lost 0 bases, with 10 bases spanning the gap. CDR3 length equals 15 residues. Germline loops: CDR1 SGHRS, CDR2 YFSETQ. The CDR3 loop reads CASSLLGTSTDTQYF. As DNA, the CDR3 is TGCGCCAGCAGCTTACTAGGTACTAGCACAGATACGCAGTATTTT.

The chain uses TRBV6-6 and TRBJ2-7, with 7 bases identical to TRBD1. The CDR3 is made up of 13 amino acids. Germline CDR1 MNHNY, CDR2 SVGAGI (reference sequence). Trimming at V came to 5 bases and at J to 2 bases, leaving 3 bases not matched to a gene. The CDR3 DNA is TGTGCCAGCAGTGAGGACAGGACCTACGAGCAGTACTTC. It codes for CASSEDRTYEQYF.

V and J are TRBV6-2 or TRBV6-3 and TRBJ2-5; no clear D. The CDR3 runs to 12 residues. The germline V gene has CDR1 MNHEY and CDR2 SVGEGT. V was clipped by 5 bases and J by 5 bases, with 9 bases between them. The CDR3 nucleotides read TGTGCCAGCAGTCCGTCTCGGGAGACCCAGTACTTC. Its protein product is CASSPSRETQYF.

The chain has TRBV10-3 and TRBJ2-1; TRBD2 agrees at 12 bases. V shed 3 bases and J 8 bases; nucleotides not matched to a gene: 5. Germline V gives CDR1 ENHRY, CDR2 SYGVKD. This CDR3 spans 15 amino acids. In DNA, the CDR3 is TGTGCCATCAGTGAAGAGGGACTAGCGGGCTATGAGCAGTTCTTC. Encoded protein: CAISEEGLAGYEQFF.

Here the CDR3 reads CASSQGPKDSQRTEAFF. DNA for the CDR3: TGTGCCAGCAGCCAAGGCCCCAAGGACTCACAGAGGACTGAAGCTTTCTTT. The chain couples TRBV4-2 to TRBJ1-1; D is uncertain. The germline V gene encodes CDR1 LGHNA and CDR2 YNFKEQ. The CDR3 has 17 amino acids. Deletions cut 1 base from V and 5 bases from J, with 20 bases between.

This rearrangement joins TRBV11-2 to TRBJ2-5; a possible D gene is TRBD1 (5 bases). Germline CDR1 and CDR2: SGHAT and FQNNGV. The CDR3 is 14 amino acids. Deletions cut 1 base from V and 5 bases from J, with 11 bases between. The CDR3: CASSLAAGWETQYF. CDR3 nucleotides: TGTGCCAGCAGCTTAGCTGCAGGGTGGGAGACCCAGTACTTC.

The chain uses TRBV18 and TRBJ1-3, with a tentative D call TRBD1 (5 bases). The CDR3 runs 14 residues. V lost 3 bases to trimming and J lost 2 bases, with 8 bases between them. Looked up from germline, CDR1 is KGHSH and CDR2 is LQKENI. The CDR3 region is CASSPGHPGNTIYF. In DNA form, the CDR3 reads TGTGCCAGCTCACCCGGACATCCTGGAAACACCATATATTTT.

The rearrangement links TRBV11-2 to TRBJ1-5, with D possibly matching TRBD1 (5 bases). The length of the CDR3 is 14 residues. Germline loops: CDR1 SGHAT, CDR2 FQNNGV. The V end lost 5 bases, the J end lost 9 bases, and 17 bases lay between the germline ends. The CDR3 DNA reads TGTGCCAGCAGCGTCGACAGAACCCTTCGGCCCCAGCATTTT. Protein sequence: CASSVDRTLRPQHF.

The chain's CDR3 is CASSKSNTGELFF. DNA of the CDR3: TGTGCCAGCAGCAAGAGTAACACCGGGGAGCTGTTTTTT. The V call is TRBV5-4, the J call TRBJ2-2; no definite D call. The germline gives CDR1 SGHNT, CDR2 YYREEE (reference sequence). V was clipped by 4 bases and J by 2 bases, with 6 bases between them. This CDR3 is built from 13 residues.

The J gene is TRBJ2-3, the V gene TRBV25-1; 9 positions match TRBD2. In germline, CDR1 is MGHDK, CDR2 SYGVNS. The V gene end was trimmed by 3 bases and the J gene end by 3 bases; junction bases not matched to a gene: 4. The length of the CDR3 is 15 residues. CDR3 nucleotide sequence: TGTGCCAGCAGTGACGGCGGGGGGGTGACAGATACGCAGTATTTT. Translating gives CASSDGGGVTDTQYF. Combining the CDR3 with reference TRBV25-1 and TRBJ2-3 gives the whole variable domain EADIYQTPRYLVIGTGKKITLECSQTMGHDKMYWYQQDPGMELHLIHYSYGVNSTEKGDLSSESTVSRIRTEHFPLTLESARPSHTSQYLCASSDGGGVTDTQYFGPGTRLTVL.

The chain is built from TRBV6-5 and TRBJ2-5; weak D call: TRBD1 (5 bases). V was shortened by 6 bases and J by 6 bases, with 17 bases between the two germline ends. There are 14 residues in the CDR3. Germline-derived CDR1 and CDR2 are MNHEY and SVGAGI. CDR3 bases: TGTGCCAGCAGGGTAGGGGCTACCGGCCAGACCCAGTACTTC. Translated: CASRVGATGQTQYF.

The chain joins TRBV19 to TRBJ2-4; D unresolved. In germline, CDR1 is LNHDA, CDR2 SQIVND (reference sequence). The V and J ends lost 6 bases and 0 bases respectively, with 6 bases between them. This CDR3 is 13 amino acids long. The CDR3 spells CASSSEAKNIQYF. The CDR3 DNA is TGTGCCAGTAGCAGTGAAGCCAAAAACATTCAGTACTTC.